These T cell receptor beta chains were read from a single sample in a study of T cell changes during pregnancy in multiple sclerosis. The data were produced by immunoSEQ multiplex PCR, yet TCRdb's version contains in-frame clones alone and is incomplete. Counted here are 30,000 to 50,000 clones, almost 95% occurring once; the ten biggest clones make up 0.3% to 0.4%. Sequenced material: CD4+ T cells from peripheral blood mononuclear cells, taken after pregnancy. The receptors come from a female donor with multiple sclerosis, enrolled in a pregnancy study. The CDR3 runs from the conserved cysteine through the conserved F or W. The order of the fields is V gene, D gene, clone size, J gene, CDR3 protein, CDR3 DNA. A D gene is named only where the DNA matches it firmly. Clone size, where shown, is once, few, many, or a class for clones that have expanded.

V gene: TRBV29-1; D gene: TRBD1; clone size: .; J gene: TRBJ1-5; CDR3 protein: CSVDGRDRGHINQPQHF; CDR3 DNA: TGCAGCGTTGATGGGAGAGACAGGGGGCACATCAATCAGCCCCAGCATTTT
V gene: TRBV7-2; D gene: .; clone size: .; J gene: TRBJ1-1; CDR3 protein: CASSLVRILNTEAFF; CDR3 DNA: TGTGCCAGCAGCTTAGTGCGCATACTGAACACTGAAGCTTTCTTT
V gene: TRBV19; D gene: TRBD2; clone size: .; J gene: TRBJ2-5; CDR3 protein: CASSILGLAQETQYF; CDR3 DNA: TGTGCCAGTAGTATTCTCGGACTAGCGCAAGAGACCCAGTACTTC
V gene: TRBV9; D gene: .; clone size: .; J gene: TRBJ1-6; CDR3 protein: CASSGASYNSPLHF; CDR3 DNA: TGTGCCAGCAGCGGGGCGTCCTATAATTCACCCCTCCACTTT
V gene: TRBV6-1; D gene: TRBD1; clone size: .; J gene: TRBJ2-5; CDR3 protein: CASRYPGGTETQYF; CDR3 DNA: TGTGCCAGCCGGTATCCAGGGGGCACTGAGACCCAGTACTTC
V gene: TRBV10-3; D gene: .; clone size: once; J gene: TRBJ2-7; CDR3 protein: CAISELAAAYEQYF; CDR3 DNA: TGTGCCATCAGTGAGTTAGCAGCAGCCTACGAGCAGTACTTC
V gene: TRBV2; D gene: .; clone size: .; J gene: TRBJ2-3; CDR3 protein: CASRVQVFGTDTQYF; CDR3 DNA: TGTGCCAGCAGGGTACAGGTTTTTGGGACAGATACGCAGTATTTT
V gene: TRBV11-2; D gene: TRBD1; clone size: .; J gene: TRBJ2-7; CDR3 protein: CASSQGQGAEQYF; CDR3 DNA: TGTGCCAGCAGCCAAGGACAGGGGGCCGAGCAGTACTTC
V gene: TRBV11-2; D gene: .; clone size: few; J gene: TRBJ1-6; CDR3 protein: CASSSHSGDLSPLHF; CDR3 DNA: TGTGCCAGCAGCTCCCATTCAGGGGATCTGTCACCCCTCCACTTT
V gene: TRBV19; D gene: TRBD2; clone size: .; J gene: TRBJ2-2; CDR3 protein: CASTDVRGGTGELFF; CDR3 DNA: TGTGCCAGTACCGATGTCCGGGGGGGCACCGGGGAGCTGTTTTTT
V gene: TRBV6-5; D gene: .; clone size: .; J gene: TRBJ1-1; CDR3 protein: CASRRQVLNTEAFF; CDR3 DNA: TGTGCCAGCAGGAGACAGGTTTTGAACACTGAAGCTTTCTTT
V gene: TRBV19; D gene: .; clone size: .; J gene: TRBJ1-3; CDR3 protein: CASSTRAGGNTIYF; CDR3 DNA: TGTGCCAGTAGTACCCGGGCAGGGGGAAACACCATATATTTT
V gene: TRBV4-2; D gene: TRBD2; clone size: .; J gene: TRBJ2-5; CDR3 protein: CASSQEAAGGPGVETQYF; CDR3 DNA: TGTGCCAGCAGCCAAGAGGCAGCGGGGGGGCCTGGGGTGGAGACCCAGTACTTC
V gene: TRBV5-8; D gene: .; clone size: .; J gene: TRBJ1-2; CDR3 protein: CASSLASVHTF; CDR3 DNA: TGTGCCAGCAGCTTGGCTTCTGTCCACACCTTC
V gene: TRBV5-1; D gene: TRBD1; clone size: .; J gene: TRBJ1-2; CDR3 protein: CASSTGQGHGYTF; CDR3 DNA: TGCGCCAGCAGCACCGGACAGGGACATGGCTACACCTTC
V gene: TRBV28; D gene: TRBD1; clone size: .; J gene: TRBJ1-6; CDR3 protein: CASSPTLGTDNSPLHF; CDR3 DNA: TGTGCCAGCAGTCCAACGTTGGGGACAGATAATTCACCCCTCCACTTT
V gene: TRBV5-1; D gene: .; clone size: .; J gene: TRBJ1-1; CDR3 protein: CASSLDRQINTEAFF; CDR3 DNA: TGCGCCAGCAGCTTGGATCGACAGATAAATACTGAAGCTTTCTTT
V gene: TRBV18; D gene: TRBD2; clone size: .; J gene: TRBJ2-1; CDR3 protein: CASSLTHSGGESSYNEQFF; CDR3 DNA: TGTGCCAGCTCACTAACCCATAGCGGGGGGGAGAGCTCCTACAATGAGCAGTTCTTC
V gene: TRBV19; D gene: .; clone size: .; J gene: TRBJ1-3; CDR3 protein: CASSWRGNTIYF; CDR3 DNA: TGTGCCAGTTCCTGGAGGGGAAACACCATATATTTT
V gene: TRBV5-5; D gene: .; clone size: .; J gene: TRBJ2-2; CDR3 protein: CASSLVSLANTGELFF; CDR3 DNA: TGTGCCAGCAGCTTGGTCAGTCTCGCGAACACCGGGGAGCTGTTTTTT
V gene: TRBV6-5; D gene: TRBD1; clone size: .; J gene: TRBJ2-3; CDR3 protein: CASTHSTGAITDTQYF; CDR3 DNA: TGTGCCAGCACTCACTCGACAGGGGCGATTACAGATACGCAGTATTTT
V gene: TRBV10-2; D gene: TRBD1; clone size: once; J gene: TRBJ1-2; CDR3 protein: CASSETKGQGDGYTF; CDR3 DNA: TGCGCCAGCAGTGAGACGAAGGGGCAGGGGGATGGCTACACCTTC
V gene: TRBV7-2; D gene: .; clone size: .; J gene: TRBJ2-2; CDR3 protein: CASSLSSGVGELFF; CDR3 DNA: TGTGCCAGCAGCTTAAGTAGCGGCGTGGGGGAGCTGTTTTTT
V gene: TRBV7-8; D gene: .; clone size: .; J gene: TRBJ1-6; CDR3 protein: CASSHVRGGTYNSPLHF; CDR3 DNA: TGTGCCAGCAGCCACGTTCGTGGCGGCACCTATAATTCACCCCTCCACTTT
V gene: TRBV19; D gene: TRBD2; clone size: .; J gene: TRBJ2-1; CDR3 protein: CASSPSSGGQNEQFF; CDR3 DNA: TGTGCCAGTAGTCCATCTAGCGGGGGTCAGAATGAGCAGTTCTTC
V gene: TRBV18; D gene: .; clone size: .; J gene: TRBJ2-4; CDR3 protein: CASSPPPGSKNIQYF; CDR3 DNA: TGTGCCAGCTCACCACCACCAGGTTCCAAAAACATTCAGTACTTC
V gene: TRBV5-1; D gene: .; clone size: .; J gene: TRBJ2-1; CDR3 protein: CASSSAGNEQFF; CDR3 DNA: TGCGCCAGCAGCTCGGCAGGAAATGAGCAGTTCTTC
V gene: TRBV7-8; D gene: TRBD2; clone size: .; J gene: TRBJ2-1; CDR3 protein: CASSLGGRDEQFF; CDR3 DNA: TGTGCCAGCAGCTTAGGGGGGAGGGATGAGCAGTTCTTC
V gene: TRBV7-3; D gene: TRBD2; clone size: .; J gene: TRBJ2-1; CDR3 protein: CASSALAGGGYNEQFF; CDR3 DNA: TGTGCCAGCAGCGCCTTAGCGGGGGGCGGATACAATGAGCAGTTCTTC
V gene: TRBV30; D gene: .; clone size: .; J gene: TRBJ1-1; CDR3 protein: CAWSPGGRDTEAFF; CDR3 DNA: TGTGCCTGGAGCCCCGGGGGGAGGGATACTGAAGCTTTCTTT
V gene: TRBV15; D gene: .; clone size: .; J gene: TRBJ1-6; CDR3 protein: CATSTGTKNSPLHF; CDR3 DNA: TGTGCCACCAGCACGGGGACAAAGAATTCACCCCTCCACTTT
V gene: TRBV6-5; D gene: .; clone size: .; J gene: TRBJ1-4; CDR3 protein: CASSPWQNEKLFF; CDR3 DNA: TGTGCCAGCTCGCCATGGCAGAATGAAAAACTGTTTTTT
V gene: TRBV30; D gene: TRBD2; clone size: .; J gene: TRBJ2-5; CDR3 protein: CAWSLRRLADYQETQYF; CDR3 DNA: TGTGCCTGGAGCCTCCGGAGACTAGCGGACTATCAAGAGACCCAGTACTTC
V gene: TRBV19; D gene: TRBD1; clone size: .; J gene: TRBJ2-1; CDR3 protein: CASSTDRGGTLNEQFF; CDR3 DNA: TGTGCCAGTAGTACGGACAGGGGGGGGACATTGAATGAGCAGTTCTTC
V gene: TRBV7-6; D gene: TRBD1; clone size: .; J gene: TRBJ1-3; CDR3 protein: CASSLYTGGNSGNTIYF; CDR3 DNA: TGTGCCAGCAGCTTATACACAGGGGGTAACTCTGGAAACACCATATATTTT
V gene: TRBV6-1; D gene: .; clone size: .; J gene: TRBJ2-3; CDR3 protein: CASRKSVGTDTQYF; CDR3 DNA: TGTGCCAGCAGAAAGAGCGTGGGCACAGATACGCAGTATTTT
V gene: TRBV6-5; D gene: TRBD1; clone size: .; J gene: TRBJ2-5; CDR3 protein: CASSPTGTGWTQYF; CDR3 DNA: TGTGCCAGCTCCCCAACCGGGACAGGATGGACCCAGTACTTC
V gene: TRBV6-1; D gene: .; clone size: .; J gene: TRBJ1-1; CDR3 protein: CASIPDYTEAFF; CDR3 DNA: TGTGCCAGCATCCCCGACTACACTGAAGCTTTCTTT
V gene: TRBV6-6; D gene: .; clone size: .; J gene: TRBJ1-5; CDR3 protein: CASSSKRDQPQHF; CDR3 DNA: TGTGCCAGCAGTTCGAAGAGGGATCAGCCCCAGCATTTT
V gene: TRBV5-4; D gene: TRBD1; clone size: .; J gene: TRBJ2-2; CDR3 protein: CASSLDGQGAMRNTGELFF; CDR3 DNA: TGTGCCAGCAGCTTGGATGGACAGGGGGCGATGAGGAACACCGGGGAGCTGTTTTTT
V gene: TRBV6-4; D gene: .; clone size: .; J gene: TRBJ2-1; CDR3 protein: CASSDTESGSLRFF; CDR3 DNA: TGTGCCAGCAGTGACACGGAATCGGGGTCCTTGAGGTTCTTC
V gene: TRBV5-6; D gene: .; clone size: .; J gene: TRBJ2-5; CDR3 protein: CASSFGFVGTETQYF; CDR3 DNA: TGTGCCAGCAGCTTCGGCTTCGTGGGGACTGAGACCCAGTACTTC
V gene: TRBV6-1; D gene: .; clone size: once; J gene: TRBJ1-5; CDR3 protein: CASSVTKNSNQPQHF; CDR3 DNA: TGTGCCAGCAGTGTGACAAAGAATAGCAATCAGCCCCAGCATTTT
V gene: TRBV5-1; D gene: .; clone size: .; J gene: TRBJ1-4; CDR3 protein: CASTPGSNEKLFF; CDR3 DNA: TGCGCCAGCACACCAGGGTCTAATGAAAAACTGTTTTTT
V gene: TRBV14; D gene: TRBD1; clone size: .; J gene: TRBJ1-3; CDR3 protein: CASRPTGALSGNTIYF; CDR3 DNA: TGTGCCAGCAGGCCCACAGGGGCGCTCTCTGGAAACACCATATATTTT
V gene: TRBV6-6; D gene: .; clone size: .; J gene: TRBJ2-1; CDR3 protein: CASSGLGGPYNEQFF; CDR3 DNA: TGTGCCAGCAGCGGCCTCGGAGGGCCCTACAATGAGCAGTTCTTC
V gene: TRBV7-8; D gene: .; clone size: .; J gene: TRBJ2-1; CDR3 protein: CASSFFRSEQFF; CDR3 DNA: TGTGCCAGCAGCTTTTTCCGGTCTGAGCAGTTCTTC
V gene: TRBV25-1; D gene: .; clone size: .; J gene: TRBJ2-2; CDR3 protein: CASRAQNTGELFF; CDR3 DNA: TGTGCCAGCAGGGCCCAGAACACCGGGGAGCTGTTTTTT
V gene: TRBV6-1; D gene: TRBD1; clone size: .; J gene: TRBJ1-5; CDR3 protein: CASSAGQENQPQHF; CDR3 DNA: TGTGCCAGCAGTGCCGGACAGGAGAATCAGCCCCAGCATTTT
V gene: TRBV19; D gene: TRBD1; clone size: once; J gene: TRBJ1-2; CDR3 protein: CASSPQGPNYGYTF; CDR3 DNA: TGTGCCAGTAGTCCACAGGGGCCTAACTATGGCTACACCTTC
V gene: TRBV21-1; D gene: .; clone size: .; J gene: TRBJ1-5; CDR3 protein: CASSIAPAAGNQPQHF; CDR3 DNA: TGTGCCAGCAGCATTGCCCCGGCCGCGGGCAATCAGCCCCAGCATTTT
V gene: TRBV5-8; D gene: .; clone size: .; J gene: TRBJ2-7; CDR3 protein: CASRQTTGNYEQYF; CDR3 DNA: TGTGCCAGCAGGCAAACAACAGGAAACTACGAGCAGTACTTC
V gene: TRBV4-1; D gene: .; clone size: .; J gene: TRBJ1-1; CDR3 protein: CASSPPLVRDTEAFF; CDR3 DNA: TGCGCCAGCAGCCCCCCCCTGGTGCGGGACACTGAAGCTTTCTTT
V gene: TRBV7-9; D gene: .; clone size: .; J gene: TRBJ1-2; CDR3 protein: CASSLARTDYGYTF; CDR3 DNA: TGTGCCAGCAGCTTAGCCCGGACAGACTATGGCTACACCTTC
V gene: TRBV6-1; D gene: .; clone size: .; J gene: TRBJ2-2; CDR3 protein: CASVVIFRGDGELFF; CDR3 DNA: TGTGCCAGCGTTGTCATCTTTCGAGGTGACGGGGAGCTGTTTTTT
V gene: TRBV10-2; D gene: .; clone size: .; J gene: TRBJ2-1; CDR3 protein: CASSDQVREQFF; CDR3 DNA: TGCGCCAGCAGTGATCAGGTGCGTGAGCAGTTCTTC
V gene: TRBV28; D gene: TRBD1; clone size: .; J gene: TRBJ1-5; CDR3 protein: CASRDRDGQPQHF; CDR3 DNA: TGTGCCAGCCGGGACAGGGATGGTCAGCCCCAGCATTTT